What follows describes a single TCR beta chain. The sample is drawn from a study of shared clonotypes between healthy human individuals. The V end lost 3 bases, the J end lost 6 bases, and 11 bases lay between the germline ends. This CDR3 region has 13 residues. The germline gives CDR1 WNHNN, CDR2 SYGVQD (reference sequence). Profiled with immunoSEQ multiplex PCR; TCRdb holds only in-frame clones, not every one. The sample contains about 490,000 clones, about 78% of which appear only once. What was sequenced was PBMCs. The TCR comes from a woman aged 35 to 49 in good health. Some clones in this sample may be carry-over from other donors' samples. The chain is built from TRBV10-1 and TRBJ1-1; no firm D call. The chain's CDR3 is CASSDNVVAEAFF. The CDR3 coding sequence is TGCGCCAGCAGTGACAACGTCGTGGCTGAAGCTTTCTTT.